A single sample gave rise to the 27 T cell receptor beta chains below, sequenced in a study of CD4 and CD8 cells across lung adenocarcinoma regions. From the PCR reads, TCRdb called clonotypes with MiXCR, one entry per CDR3 protein. Here the sample spans tens of thousands of distinct CDR3 sequences, roughly 56% being singletons. The sample taken for sequencing was CD8+ T cells from the center of a lung tumor. These receptors originate from a female donor with lung adenocarcinoma. The CD4 and CD8 labels of this study may be unreliable.

This rearrangement joins TRBV10-2 to TRBJ2-5; either TRBD1 or TRBD2 may supply D (6 bases each). The end of the DNA fits TRBJ2-7 better, so the J call may be wrong. This CDR3 is 15 amino acids long. From germline, CDR1 is WSHSY and CDR2 SAAADI. The CDR3 region is CASSVGGGGSYEQYF. CDR3 nucleotides: TGCGCCAGCAGTGTTGGGGGCGGAGGGTCCTACGAGCAGTACTTC.

The count of this clonotype is one. The junction does not match germline at one end; this may be a read error. The chain is built from TRBV6-1 and TRBJ2-2; no reliable D call. CDR1 and CDR2 (germline): MNHNS, SASEGT. The CDR3 spans 13 residues. CDR3 nucleotide sequence: TGTGCCAGCCGGGCAAGGAACACCGGTGCGCTGTATTTT. Amino acids: CASRARNTGALYF.

This chain uses TRBV10-1 with TRBJ2-3; weak D call: TRBD2 (6 bases). Germline CDR1 is WNHNN and CDR2 is SYGVQD (reference sequence). The CDR3 spans 16 residues. The germline V and J ends were trimmed by 2 bases and 2 bases, with 14 bases remaining between them. The CDR3 DNA follows: TGCGCCAGCAGTGAGACCCAGCGGGCTAACACAGATACGCAGTATTTT. Translation: CASSETQRANTDTQYF.

The V and J genes are TRBV4-1 and TRBJ2-7; D might be TRBD2 (7 bases). Between the trimmed V and J ends, which lost 1 base and 3 bases, there was a span of 16 bases. Germline CDR1 and CDR2: MGHRA and YSYEKL. The CDR3 is made up of 16 amino acids. CDR3 nucleotides: TGCGCCAGCAGCCAAGGCCGTTCGGGGGGCGGCTACGAGCAGTACTTC. This sequence encodes CASSQGRSGGGYEQYF.

As to this clonotype: The junction departs from germline at one end; a sequencing error may be responsible. The chain combines TRBV6-1 with TRBJ2-3; 8 positions match TRBD2. The CDR3 is 15 residues long. Germline CDR1 and CDR2: MNHNS and SASEGT. CDR3 region: CASKKTGGGTGTLYF. CDR3 nucleotides: TGTGCCAGCAAAAAGACGGGGGGGGGCACAGGGACGCTGTATTTT.

The chain has TRBV10-1 and TRBJ2-3; D perhaps matches TRBD1 (5 bases). The CDR3 runs to 13 residues. Germline values: CDR1 WNHNN, CDR2 SYGVQD (reference sequence). The V end was cut by 9 bases, the J end by 2 bases, with 12 bases between. As DNA, the CDR3 is TGCGCCAGGGGGCTGTGTGCCACAGATACGCAGTATTTT. Amino acid sequence: CARGLCATDTQYF.

The chain employs TRBV6-4 and TRBJ1-1; maybe TRBD1 (5 bases). The CDR3 sequence is 14 residues long. V was clipped by 1 base and J by 3 bases, with 9 bases between them. The germline V gene has CDR1 MRHNA and CDR2 SNTAGT. The CDR3 reads CASSDWDRYTEAFF. The CDR3 DNA sequence: TGTGCCAGCAGTGACTGGGACCGATACACTGAAGCTTTCTTT.

The V and J genes are TRBV11-2 and TRBJ2-5, with TRBD2 matching over 8 bases. Germline loops: CDR1 SGHAT, CDR2 FQNNGV. This CDR3 is 16 amino acids long. The ends lost 8 bases at V and 4 bases at J; junction bases unmatched: 15. The CDR3 nucleotides read TGTGCCAGCGGGGCCGGGGGGGGCCGTGGGGGAGAGACCCAGTACTTC. Its protein is CASGAGGGRGGETQYF.

The chain employs TRBV4-2 and TRBJ2-1; TRBD2 is a possible D gene (7 bases). The germline V gene encodes CDR1 LGHNA and CDR2 YNFKEQ. The CDR3 consists of 18 residues. V lost 3 bases and J 4 bases, leaving 22 bases between the germline ends. The CDR3 DNA reads as TGTGCCAGCAGCCAGGGGGGGGCTCAGGCGGGCTCATACAATGAGCAGTTCTTC. Residues: CASSQGGAQAGSYNEQFF.

To note about this clonotype: Its ends do not fully match the called genes, so a read error is possible. The V and J genes are TRBV10-3 and TRBJ2-5; D may be TRBD2 (6 bases). Germline V CDR1 and CDR2: ENHRY, SYGVKD. The CDR3 contains 14 residues. The CDR3 DNA reads as TGTGCGGGGCTTGGGTGCCGAGACCGGGAGACCCAGTATTTC. It yields the protein CAGLGCRDRETQYF.

In the case of this clonotype: The CDR3 carries no conserved terminal phenylalanine or tryptophan, so it likely arises from a read error. CDR3 in amino acids: CASRTPGEETQYP. The CDR3 nucleotides read TGCGCCAGCAGAACCCCGGGAGAAGAGACCCAGTACCCC. V gene TRBV10-2 combines with J gene TRBJ2-5, with D maybe TRBD2 (6 bases). CDR3 length: 13 residues. Germline V lookup: CDR1 WSHSY, CDR2 SAAADI. The V end lost 6 bases, the J end lost 3 bases, and 11 bases lay between the germline ends.

With regard to this clonotype: Mismatch with germline at one junction end may stem from a read error. The CDR3 sequence is CGSSSGAGGKAIQYF. CDR3 coding DNA: TGTGGCAGCAGCTCGGGGGCGGGAGGCAAAGCCATTCAGTACTTC. V and J are TRBV7-3 and TRBJ2-4; 8 nucleotides agree with TRBD2. Germline CDR1 and CDR2: SGHTA and FQGTGA. The CDR3 sequence is 15 residues long. The entire variable domain, with the rest obtained from reference TRBV7-3 and TRBJ2-4, is as follows: GAGVSQTPSNKVTEKGKYVELRCDPISGHTALYWYRQSLGQGPEFLIYFQGTGAADDSGLPNDRFFAVRPEGSVSTLKIQRTERGDSAVYLCGSSSGAGGKAIQYFGAGTRLSVL.

In regard to this clonotype: One end of the junction is discordant with germline, which a read error may explain. This chain connects TRBV6-1 to TRBJ2-3; D could derive from TRBD1 or TRBD2 (6 bases each). Germline V gene lookup returns CDR1 MNHNS and CDR2 SASEGT. The CDR3 loop spans 15 amino acids. As DNA, the CDR3 is TGTGCCAGCGGTGATGGGGGGCTTTACAAAGATACGCAGTATTTT. This encodes CASGDGGLYKDTQYF.

The chain has TRBV6-5 and TRBJ1-1; 8 bases are shared with TRBD1. With 5 bases clipped from V and 5 bases from J, the junction kept 10 bases outside the gene matches. The length of the CDR3 is 15 residues. CDR1 MNHEY and CDR2 SVGAGI come from the germline V gene. DNA of the CDR3: TGTGCCAGCAGTAACCCGCAGGGGGCAAGGACTGAAGCTTTCTTT. The encoded protein is CASSNPQGARTEAFF.

This chain links TRBV28 with TRBJ2-5, with 7 nucleotides matching TRBD2. J was trimmed by 5 bases and V by 3 bases; bases with no gene match: 9. The CDR3 is 15 residues long. The germline V gene encodes CDR1 MDHEN and CDR2 SYDVKM. The CDR3 nucleotides read TGTGCCAGCAGTTTTGGCGGGGAGGGCGAGGAGACCCAGTACTTC. Translated: CASSFGGEGEETQYF.

V gene TRBV7-2 combines with J gene TRBJ1-2; tentatively, D is TRBD1 (6 bases). Trimming shortened V by 4 bases and J by 2 bases, and 11 bases separated the two germline ends. There are 14 residues in the CDR3. Germline V lookup: CDR1 SGHTA, CDR2 FQGNSA. This chain's CDR3 is CASSSYRENYGYTF. CDR3 nucleotide sequence: TGTGCCAGCAGCTCCTACAGGGAGAACTATGGCTACACCTTC.

Remarks on this clonotype: One end of the junction is discordant with germline, which a read error may explain. The CDR3 sequence is CAGGAGVRGQDTQYF. CDR3 DNA: TGTGCCGGGGGAGCCGGGGTACGTGGCCAAGATACGCAGTATTTC. J is TRBJ2-3 and V is TRBV10-3, with D possibly being TRBD1 or TRBD2 (5 bases each). The CDR3 is 15 residues long. Per the germline V gene, CDR1 is ENHRY and CDR2 is SYGVKD.

CDR3 sequence (DNA): TGTGCCAGCAGCGACGGACAGGGGGCCCACACAGATACGCAGTATTTT. Translation: CASSDGQGAHTDTQYF. The chain carries TRBV6-1 and TRBJ2-3, with TRBD1 identical over 11 bases. The junction had 7 bases not matched to a gene; V was cut back by 6 bases and J by 2 bases. Looked up from germline, CDR1 is MNHNS and CDR2 is SASEGT. CDR3 length: 16 amino acids.

As concerns this clonotype: One end of the junction does not line up with germline, which may come from a read error. The chain carries TRBV6-1 and TRBJ2-3, with 7 bases aligning to TRBD2. Germline loops: CDR1 MNHNS, CDR2 SASEGT. The CDR3 length is 14 residues. DNA for the CDR3: TGTGCCAGCAGGGGGACGGGAGGCACAAATACTCAGTATTTT. Its protein is CASRGTGGTNTQYF.

The rearrangement uses TRBV7-2 and TRBJ2-7; tentatively, D is TRBD2 (7 bases). The germline V and J ends were trimmed by 2 bases and 4 bases, with 18 bases remaining between them. Germline CDR1 and CDR2: SGHTA and FQGNSA. The CDR3 totals 16 residues. CDR3 sequence: CASSLSGAGVQYEQYV. The CDR3 DNA reads TGTGCCAGCAGCTTATCGGGGGCGGGAGTTCAATACGAGCAGTACGTC.

The V call is TRBV10-3, the J call TRBJ2-1; D uncertain. The CDR3 length is 12 residues. From germline, CDR1 is ENHRY and CDR2 SYGVKD. With 10 bases removed from V and 5 bases from J, the gap between germline ends came to 12 bases. The CDR3 sequence: CATSSWNNEQFF. The CDR3 DNA sequence: TGTGCCACCAGCTCCTGGAACAATGAGCAGTTCTTC.

On this clonotype: At one end, the junction sequence differs from germline, possibly due to a read error. The V call is TRBV10-1, the J call TRBJ2-3; TRBD2 might be the D (7 bases). Germline values: CDR1 WNHNN, CDR2 SYGVQD (reference sequence). The CDR3 is 14 amino acids. Here the CDR3 reads CAGKGGRDPETQYF. CDR3 DNA sequence: TGCGCGGGGAAGGGGGGGCGAGACCCAGAGACGCAGTACTTT.

The rearrangement links TRBV7-2 to TRBJ2-1; the D gene is possibly TRBD1 (6 bases). V lost 3 bases and J 10 bases, leaving 19 bases between the germline ends. CDR3 length equals 15 residues. Germline V gene sequence: CDR1 SGHTA, CDR2 FQGNSA. The CDR3 protein is CASSFFRTDSYEQFF. The CDR3 bases are TGTGCCAGCAGCTTCTTCCGGACAGACTCCTACGAGCAGTTCTTC.

The chain combines TRBV10-3 with TRBJ2-5, with D tentatively TRBD1 (5 bases). The J call is doubtful: the DNA matches TRBJ2-7 better. Germline CDR1 and CDR2: ENHRY and SYGVKD. The length of the CDR3 is 14 residues. CDR3 sequence reads: CAISDRTPNYEQYF. In nucleotides, the CDR3 is TGTGCCATCAGTGATCGGACACCTAATTACGAGCAGTACTTC.

Comments on this clonotype: Sequence at one end of the junction differs from germline and may be a read error. This chain uses TRBV6-1 with TRBJ2-1; D unclear. Germline loops: CDR1 MNHNS, CDR2 SASEGT. This CDR3 region has 13 residues. CDR3 DNA sequence: TGTGCCAGCCGTGAGACACCCTACAATGAGCAGTTCTTC. Amino acids: CASRETPYNEQFF.

The rearrangement joins TRBV27 to TRBJ2-4; no clear D. Germline-derived CDR1 and CDR2 are MNHEY and SMNVEV (reference sequence). The CDR3 totals 13 residues. The CDR3 DNA is TGTGCGCGCAGGCTCCGGTTCCAAGACGCTCAGTACTTC. Its translation is CARRLRFQDAQYF.

The chain has TRBV10-2 and TRBJ2-7; TRBD1 is a possible D gene (5 bases). V shed 0 bases and J shed 5 bases, with 8 bases lying between them. Per germline, CDR1 WSHSY and CDR2 SAAADI. This CDR3 region has 13 residues. The CDR3: CASSESWGNEQYV. In DNA, the CDR3 is TGCGCCAGCAGTGAGTCGTGGGGCAACGAGCAGTACGTC.